The TCR beta chain described here comes from a study of blood T cell repertoires in COVID-19. CDR3 length: 13 amino acids. The V end lost 5 bases, the J end lost 15 bases, and 20 bases lay between the germline ends. Germline values: CDR1 SEHNR, CDR2 FQNEAQ (reference sequence). Clones were sequenced by immunoSEQ multiplex PCR, and TCRdb holds only the in-frame ones, with some missing. The data show under 150,000 clones, around four fifths seen once. This TCR was sampled from a man younger than 40 with acute or convalescent COVID-19. The chain joins TRBV7-9 to TRBJ2-1, with D possibly being TRBD2 (6 bases). Sequencing was performed on peripheral blood. In DNA, the CDR3 is TGTGCCAGCAGCCCGGGACTTCGCTGGTATTGGTTCTTC. This sequence encodes CASSPGLRWYWFF.